The 16 T cell receptor beta chains below come from one sample, sequenced in a study of PD-1 blockade in mismatch repair-deficient tumors. Sequencing was performed with immunoSEQ multiplex PCR; in TCRdb, only in-frame clones are kept and a portion is missing. The top ten clones hold approximately 1.5% of a sample with about 19,000 clones, over 75% of them seen once. The sample in question was PBMCs, obtained 52 weeks after starting pembrolizumab. All receptors derive from an adult with mismatch repair-deficient cancer.

CDR3 nucleotides: TGTGCCAGCAGTTCCGGGGTAGCGATCTCCTACAATGAGCAGTTCTTC. Its translation is CASSSGVAISYNEQFF. The chain has TRBV6-5 and TRBJ2-1, with a weak D call TRBD2 (5 bases). Germline V gene lookup returns CDR1 MNHEY and CDR2 SVGAGI. V was clipped by 4 bases and J by 0 bases, with 13 bases between them. This CDR3 region has 16 residues.

The chain is built from TRBV27 and TRBJ2-7; 7 positions match TRBD1. The length of the CDR3 is 15 residues. Trimming took 5 bases from V and 1 from J; bases not matched to a gene: 8. CDR1 and CDR2 (germline): MNHEY, SMNVEV (reference sequence). CDR3 amino acids: CASSAGQDGSYEQYF. The DNA of the CDR3 is TGTGCCAGCAGTGCTGGACAGGACGGATCCTACGAGCAGTACTTC.

CDR3 in DNA: TGTGCCAGCAGTTACGGACTAGCGGACGAGCAGTACTTC. The encoded protein is CASSYGLADEQYF. The chain couples TRBV6-5 to TRBJ2-7; the match to TRBD2 covers 10 bases. Germline values: CDR1 MNHEY, CDR2 SVGAGI. Losses at the gene ends were 2 bases for V and 5 bases for J; bases not matched to a gene: 0. The CDR3 runs 13 residues.

This clone turned up a few times. The V call is TRBV7-9, the J call TRBJ2-7, with 7 bases lining up with TRBD2. The length of the CDR3 is 16 residues. Germline CDR1 is SEHNR and CDR2 is FQNEAQ (reference sequence). V gave up 5 bases and J gave up 2 bases; unmatched junction bases: 12. CDR3 region: CASSHVGGYGAYEQYF. As DNA, the CDR3 is TGTGCCAGCAGCCATGTGGGGGGGTATGGAGCCTACGAGCAGTACTTC.

This clone was seen more than once but under ten times. The chain carries TRBV5-4 and TRBJ2-7; D is possibly TRBD1 (5 bases). Germline values: CDR1 SGHNT, CDR2 YYREEE (reference sequence). V lost 0 bases and J lost 2, with 9 bases in between. The CDR3 loop spans 14 amino acids. In nucleotides, the CDR3 is TGTGCCAGCAGCTTGGGGGGCAGAACCTACGAGCAGTACTTC. This gives the protein CASSLGGRTYEQYF.

This chain joins TRBV19 and TRBJ1-5, with D tentatively TRBD1 (5 bases). Per the germline V gene, CDR1 is LNHDA and CDR2 is SQIVND (reference sequence). CDR3 length equals 14 residues. Trimming left V 8 bases short and J 2 bases short, with 13 bases between. For the CDR3, the DNA is TGTGCCAGTTATACAGGTGATGGCAATCAGCCCCAGCATTTT. It yields the protein CASYTGDGNQPQHF.

This chain connects TRBV19 to TRBJ2-1; perhaps TRBD2 as D (5 bases). CDR1 is LNHDA and CDR2 is SQIVND in the germline V gene (reference sequence). The CDR3 runs 17 residues. V lost 4 bases to trimming and J lost 1 base, with 17 bases between them. The CDR3 spells CASSRYAGEKSYNEQFF. The CDR3 DNA follows: TGTGCCAGTAGTAGGTACGCTGGGGAGAAATCCTACAATGAGCAGTTCTTC.

As concerns this clone: Other DNA sequences within the sample encode an identical CDR3. This chain connects TRBV7-9 to TRBJ2-1; D perhaps matches TRBD1 (6 bases). Germline CDR1 SEHNR, CDR2 FQNEAQ (reference sequence). Trimming shortened V by 2 bases and J by 4 bases, and 12 bases separated the two germline ends. The CDR3 loop spans 15 amino acids. CDR3 residues: CASSLTQGTYNEQFF. The DNA of the CDR3 is TGTGCCAGCAGCTTAACACAGGGAACGTACAATGAGCAGTTCTTC.

In this sample, this clone turned up once. This chain links TRBV18 with TRBJ1-1; 8 bases line up with TRBD1. The V and J ends lost 6 bases and 4 bases, in that order; junction bases with no gene match: 4. The CDR3 runs 13 residues. From germline, CDR1 is KGHSH and CDR2 LQKENI. The CDR3 region is CASSKTGGTEAFF. In nucleotides, the CDR3 is TGTGCCAGCTCGAAAACAGGGGGCACTGAAGCTTTCTTT. The full variable domain, completed using reference TRBV18 and TRBJ1-1, is NAGVMQNPRHLVRRRGQEARLRCSPMKGHSHVYWYRQLPEEGLKFMVYLQKENIIDESGMPKERFSAEFPKEGPSILRIQQVVRGDSAAYFCASSKTGGTEAFFGQGTRLTVV.

The chain couples TRBV7-8 to TRBJ2-3, with 11 bases lining up with TRBD2. The V and J ends lost 4 bases and 3 bases, in that order; junction bases with no gene match: 15. Germline CDR1 and CDR2: SGHVS and FQNEAQ. The CDR3 totals 19 residues. CDR3 residues: CASSSPLTILAGVTDTQYF. The CDR3 nucleotides are TGTGCCAGCAGCTCCCCCCTCACTATACTAGCGGGAGTGACAGATACGCAGTATTTT.

The V call is TRBV23-1, the J call TRBJ2-5; 10 bases are shared with TRBD2. TRBV23-1 is an open reading frame, and its role is uncertain. CDR3 length equals 15 residues. V lost 6 bases to trimming and J lost 5 bases; unmatched junction nucleotides: 9. DNA for the CDR3: TGCGCCAGCAGGCGGAGCGGGAGGGCCGCGGAGACCCAGTACTTC. Encoded protein: CASRRSGRAAETQYF.

This chain connects TRBV5-1 to TRBJ1-4, with 10 bases identical to TRBD1. The CDR3 has 15 residues. Germline loops: CDR1 SGHRS, CDR2 YFSETQ. Germline trimming cut 1 base from V and 6 bases from J; bases unmatched to any gene: 3. The CDR3 protein is CASSLSGTGDEKLFF. In nucleotides, the CDR3 is TGCGCCAGCAGCTTGAGTGGGACAGGGGATGAAAAACTGTTTTTT.

The chain recombines TRBV19 with TRBJ1-2, with 9 bases fitting TRBD1. V lost 8 bases to trimming and J lost 4 bases; unmatched junction nucleotides: 5. This CDR3 comprises 13 residues. The V gene's germline CDR1 is LNHDA and CDR2 SQIVND (reference sequence). CDR3 amino acids: CASGDRDSYGYTF. The DNA for the CDR3 is TGTGCCAGTGGGGACAGGGATAGCTATGGCTACACCTTC.

The rearrangement uses TRBV6-6 and TRBJ2-1; 14 nucleotides agree with TRBD2. J lost 12 bases, V lost 6 bases, and 7 bases had no gene match. The CDR3 spans 14 residues. Germline loops: CDR1 MNHNY, CDR2 SVGAGI (reference sequence). The CDR3 is CASRQTSGRDGQFF. CDR3 nucleotides: TGTGCCAGCAGACAGACTAGCGGGAGGGATGGGCAGTTCTTC.

This clone appeared a few times. The V call is TRBV27, the J call TRBJ2-7; D might be TRBD2 (5 bases). The germline V gene encodes CDR1 MNHEY and CDR2 SMNVEV (reference sequence). The CDR3 covers 14 residues. V lost 5 bases, J lost 0 bases, and 11 bases lay in between. DNA for the CDR3: TGTGCCAGCAGTCCATTGGAGGACTCCTACGAGCAGTACTTC. Translated, it gives CASSPLEDSYEQYF.

The chain links TRBV11-2 to TRBJ2-7, with TRBD2 identical over 10 bases. The V and J ends lost 3 bases and 2 bases, in that order; junction bases with no gene match: 4. The length of the CDR3 is 15 residues. Germline V CDR1 and CDR2: SGHAT, FQNNGV. The DNA for the CDR3 is TGTGCCAGCAGCTTCCAAGCGGGAGGGGCCTACGAGCAGTACTTC. This sequence encodes CASSFQAGGAYEQYF.